This TCR beta chain was sequenced in a study of control samples from healthy donors and cancer patients. Sequencing used immunoSEQ multiplex PCR; TCRdb keeps in-frame clones, though not all of them. The data hold 78,000 or so clones, with 70% to 90% observed a single time. This clone has a single count. The length of the CDR3 is 11 residues. Germline assignment: CDR1 SEHNR and CDR2 FQNEAQ (reference sequence). The V end lost 9 bases, the J end lost 14 bases, and 19 bases lay between the germline ends. The sample taken for sequencing was blood. The chain couples TRBV7-9 to TRBJ1-2, with D possibly TRBD1 on 5 matching bases. The receptor's source is a woman aged 45-60 years in good health. The CDR3 DNA reads TGTGCCAGTGACGATATGGGGGGACCAACCTTC. Amino acids: CASDDMGGPTF.